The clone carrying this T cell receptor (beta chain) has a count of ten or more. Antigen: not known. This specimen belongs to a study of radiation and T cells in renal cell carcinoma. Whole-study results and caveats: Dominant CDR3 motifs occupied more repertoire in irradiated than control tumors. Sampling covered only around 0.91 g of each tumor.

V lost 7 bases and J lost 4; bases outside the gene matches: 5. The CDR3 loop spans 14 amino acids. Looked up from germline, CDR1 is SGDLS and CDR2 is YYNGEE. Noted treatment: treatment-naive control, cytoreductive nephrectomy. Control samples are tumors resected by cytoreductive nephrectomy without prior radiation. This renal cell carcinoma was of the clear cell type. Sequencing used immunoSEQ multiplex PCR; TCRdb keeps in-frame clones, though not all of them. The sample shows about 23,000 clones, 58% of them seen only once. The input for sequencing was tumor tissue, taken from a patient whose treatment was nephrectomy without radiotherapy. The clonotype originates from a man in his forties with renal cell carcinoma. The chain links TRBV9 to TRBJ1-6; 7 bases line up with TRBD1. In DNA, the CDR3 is TGTGCCAGCGGCGGGACAGAGTATAATTCACCCCTCCACTTT. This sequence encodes CASGGTEYNSPLHF.